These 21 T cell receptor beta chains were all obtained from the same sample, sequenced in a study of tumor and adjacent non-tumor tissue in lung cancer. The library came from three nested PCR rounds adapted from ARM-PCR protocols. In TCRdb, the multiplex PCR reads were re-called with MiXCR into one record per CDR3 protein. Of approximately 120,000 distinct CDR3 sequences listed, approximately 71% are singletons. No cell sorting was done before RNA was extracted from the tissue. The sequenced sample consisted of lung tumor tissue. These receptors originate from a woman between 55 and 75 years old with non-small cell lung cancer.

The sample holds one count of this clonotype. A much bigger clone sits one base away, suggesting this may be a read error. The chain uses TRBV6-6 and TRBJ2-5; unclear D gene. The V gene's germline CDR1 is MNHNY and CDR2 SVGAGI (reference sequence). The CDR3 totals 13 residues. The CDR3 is CTSKLSGKETQYF. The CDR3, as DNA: TGTACCAGCAAATTATCGGGTAAAGAGACCCAGTACTTC.

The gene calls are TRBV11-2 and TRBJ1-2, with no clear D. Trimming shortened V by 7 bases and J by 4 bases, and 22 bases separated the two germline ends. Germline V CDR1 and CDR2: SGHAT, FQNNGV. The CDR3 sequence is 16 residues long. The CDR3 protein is CASTPYAAHGGYGYTF. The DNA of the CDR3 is TGTGCCAGCACCCCATATGCGGCCCATGGCGGCTATGGCTACACCTTC.

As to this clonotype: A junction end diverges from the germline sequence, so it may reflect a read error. The CDR3, as DNA: TGTGCGAGCAGCCCCCAAGCTGGGGGGGCCAACGTCCTGACTTTC. It encodes CASSPQAGGANVLTF. This rearrangement joins TRBV6-1 to TRBJ2-6; D ambiguous. Germline-derived CDR1 and CDR2 are MNHNS and SASEGT. This CDR3 has 15 amino acids.

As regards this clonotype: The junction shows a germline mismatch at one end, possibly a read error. Here the CDR3 DNA reads TGTGCCAGCAGTTACAACCAACAGAGGGCCAATACCGGAGAGCTGTTTTTT. This translates into CASSYNQQRANTGELFF. The chain employs TRBV6-2 or TRBV6-3 and TRBJ2-2; a weak D match, TRBD2 (5 bases). The CDR3 has 17 amino acids. Germline CDR1 is MNHEY and CDR2 is SVGEGT.

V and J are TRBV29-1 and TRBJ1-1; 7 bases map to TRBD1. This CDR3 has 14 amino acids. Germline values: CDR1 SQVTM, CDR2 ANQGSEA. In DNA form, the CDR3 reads TGCGGCATTGGTCCCGATGGGACAGAGTTTGAAGCTTTCTTT. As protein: CGIGPDGTEFEAFF.

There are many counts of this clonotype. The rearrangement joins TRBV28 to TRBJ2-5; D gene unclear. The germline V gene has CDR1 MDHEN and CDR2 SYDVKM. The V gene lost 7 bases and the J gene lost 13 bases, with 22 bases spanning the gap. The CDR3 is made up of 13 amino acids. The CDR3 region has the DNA TGTGCCAGCACCTCCCTTCGTCGGCAGCTTTGGTACTTC. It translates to CASTSLRRQLWYF.

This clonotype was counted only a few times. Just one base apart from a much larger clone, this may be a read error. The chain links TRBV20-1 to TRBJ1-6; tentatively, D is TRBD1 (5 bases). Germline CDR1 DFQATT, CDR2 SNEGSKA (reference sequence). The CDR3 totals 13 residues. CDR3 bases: TGCAGTGCCAGAAGGGACGAAAATTCATCCCTCCACTTT. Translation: CSARRDENSSLHF.

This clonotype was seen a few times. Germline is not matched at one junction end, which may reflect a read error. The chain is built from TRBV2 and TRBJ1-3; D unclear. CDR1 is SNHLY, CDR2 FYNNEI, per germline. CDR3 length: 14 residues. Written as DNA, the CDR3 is TGTGCCAGTAGTGCGAGTGACTCTGGAAACACCATATATTTT. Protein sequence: CASSASDSGNTIYF.

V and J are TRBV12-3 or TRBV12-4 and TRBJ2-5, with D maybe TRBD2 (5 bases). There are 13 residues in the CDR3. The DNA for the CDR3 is TGTGCAATCAGTTTAGGACTCAAAGAGACCCAGTACTTC. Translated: CAISLGLKETQYF.

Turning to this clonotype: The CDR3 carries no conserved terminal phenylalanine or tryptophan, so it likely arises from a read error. The CDR3 coding sequence is TGTGCCACCAGTCCCTCGGGACAGGGAAGCAATCAGCCCCAGCATTAT. Encoded protein: CATSPSGQGSNQPQHY. V and J are TRBV28 and TRBJ1-5, with TRBD1 matching over 9 bases. This CDR3 comprises 16 residues. Germline assignment: CDR1 MDHEN and CDR2 SYDVKM.

Here the CDR3 reads CASSLIKTSGDTEQFF. CDR3 sequence (DNA): TGTGCCAGCAGTTTAATAAAGACTAGCGGTGACACTGAGCAGTTCTTC. The rearrangement joins TRBV28 to TRBJ2-1; TRBD2 agrees at 9 bases. The CDR3 is 16 residues long. V lost 2 bases to trimming and J lost 9 bases; unmatched junction nucleotides: 11. Germline V gene sequence: CDR1 MDHEN, CDR2 SYDVKM.

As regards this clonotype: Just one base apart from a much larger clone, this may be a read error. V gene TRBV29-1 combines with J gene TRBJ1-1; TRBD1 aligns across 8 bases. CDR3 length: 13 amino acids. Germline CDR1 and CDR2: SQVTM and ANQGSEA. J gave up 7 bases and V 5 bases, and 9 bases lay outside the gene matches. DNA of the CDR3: TGCAGCGTTTCAATGGGTGGGACAGGTGAAGCTTTCTTT. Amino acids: CSVSMGGTGEAFF.

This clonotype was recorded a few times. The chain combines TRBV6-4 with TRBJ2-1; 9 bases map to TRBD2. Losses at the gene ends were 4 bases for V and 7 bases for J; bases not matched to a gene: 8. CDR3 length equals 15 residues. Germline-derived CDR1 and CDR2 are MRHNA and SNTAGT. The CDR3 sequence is CASSVGSSGVNEQFF. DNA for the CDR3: TGTGCCAGCAGTGTTGGGTCTAGCGGGGTAAATGAGCAGTTCTTC.

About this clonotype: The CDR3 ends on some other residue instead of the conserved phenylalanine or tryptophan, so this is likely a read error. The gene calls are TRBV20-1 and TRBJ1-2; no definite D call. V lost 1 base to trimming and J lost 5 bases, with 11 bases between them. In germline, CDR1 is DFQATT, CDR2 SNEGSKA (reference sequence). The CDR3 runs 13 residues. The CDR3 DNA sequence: TGCAGTGCTAGAGTTCAGGTAGAATATGGCTACACCTTG. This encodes CSARVQVEYGYTL.

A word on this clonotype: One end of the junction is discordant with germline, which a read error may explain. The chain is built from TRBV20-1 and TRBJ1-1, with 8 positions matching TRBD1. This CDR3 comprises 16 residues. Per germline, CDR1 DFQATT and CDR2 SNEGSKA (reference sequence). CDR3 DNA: TGCAGTGTTAGAAGCCAGGGGGCGCCAATGAACAGTGAAGCTTTCTTT. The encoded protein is CSVRSQGAPMNSEAFF.

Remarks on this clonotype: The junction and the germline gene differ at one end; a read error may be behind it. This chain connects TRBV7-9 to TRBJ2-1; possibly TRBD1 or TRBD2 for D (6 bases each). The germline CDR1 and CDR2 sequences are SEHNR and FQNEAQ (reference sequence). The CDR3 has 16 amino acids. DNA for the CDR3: TGTGCCAGCAGCTTAGGGGGGGCAAGCTCCTGCAATGAGCAGTTCTTC. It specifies CASSLGGASSCNEQFF.

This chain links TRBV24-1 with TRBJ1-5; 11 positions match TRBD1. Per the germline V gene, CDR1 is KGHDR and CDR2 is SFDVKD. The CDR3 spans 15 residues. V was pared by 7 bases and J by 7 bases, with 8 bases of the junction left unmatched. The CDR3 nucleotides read TGTGCCACCAGCTCCGGGACAGGGGGAGTACAGCCCCAGCATTTT. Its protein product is CATSSGTGGVQPQHF.

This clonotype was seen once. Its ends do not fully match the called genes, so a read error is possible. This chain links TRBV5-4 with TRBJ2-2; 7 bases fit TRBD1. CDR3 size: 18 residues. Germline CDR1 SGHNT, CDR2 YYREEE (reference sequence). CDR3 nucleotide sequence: TGTGCCAGCAGCTCCGGACCCGGGACAGCTGCGAACATCGGGGAGCTGTTTTTT. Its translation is CASSSGPGTAANIGELFF. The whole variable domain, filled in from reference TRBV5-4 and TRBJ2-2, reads ETGVTQSPTHLIKTRGQQVTLRCSSQSGHNTVSWYQQALGQGPQFIFQYYREEENGRGNFPPRFSGLQFPNYSSELNVNALELDDSALYLCASSSGPGTAANIGELFFGEGSRLTVL.

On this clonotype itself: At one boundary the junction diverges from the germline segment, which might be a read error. The CDR3 DNA is TGCGCCAGGAGCCGGTCCGGGACAGTAAATGAAAAACCGTTTTTT. Translating gives CARSRSGTVNEKPFF. This chain connects TRBV4-3 to TRBJ1-4; 7 positions agree with TRBD1. This CDR3 is built from 15 residues. Germline assignment: CDR1 LGHNA and CDR2 YSLEER.

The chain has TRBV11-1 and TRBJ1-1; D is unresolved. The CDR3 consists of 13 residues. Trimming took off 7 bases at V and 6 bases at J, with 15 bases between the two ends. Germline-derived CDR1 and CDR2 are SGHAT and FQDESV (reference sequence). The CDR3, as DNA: TGTGCCAGCAACCGGGTCCGCAACGCTGAAGCTTTCTTT. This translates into CASNRVRNAEAFF.

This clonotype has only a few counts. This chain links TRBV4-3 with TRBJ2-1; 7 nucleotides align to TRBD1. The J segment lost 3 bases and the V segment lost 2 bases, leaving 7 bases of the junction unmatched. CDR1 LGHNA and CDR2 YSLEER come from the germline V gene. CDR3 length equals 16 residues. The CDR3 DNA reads TGCGCCAGCAGCCAAAACAACAGGGGTAACTACAATGAGCAGTTCTTC. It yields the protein CASSQNNRGNYNEQFF.